This section outlines one T cell receptor beta chain sequence together with its context. Its antigen remains unidentified. No base qualities exist here, and no much larger clone lies one base off it. CDR1 SNHLY and CDR2 FYNNEI are derived from the germline V gene. The CDR3 sequence holds 13 residues, the cysteine and phenylalanine included. The entry retains the CDR3 DNA only, 39 bases that are in frame from base 1. V is pruned by 9 bases and J by 2 bases, leaving 7 bases of the junction without a gene match. These data are taken from a study of T cell responses to AZD1222 COVID-19 vaccine (dated by TCRdb to about 2021). Broadly, across the study: AZD1222 recipients given second doses at about 4 weeks or at about 12 weeks were pooled, since spike-specific TCR depth and breadth were not found to differ between the two schedules. A total of about 240 trial participants underwent TCR sequencing, of whom roughly 210 received two doses of AZD1222 and about 25 received two doses of the MenACWY control vaccine. Trial participants were enrolled by age into subgroups of 18-55, 56-69 and 70-plus years, and roughly 160, 29 and 62 TCR-sequenced participants, respectively, were included in these subgroups. What the work shows at the level of the full study, not this receptor alone: The vaccine-associated CD4 TCRs covered the entire spike protein, and the dominant responses fell in regions 160-218 and 743-854. Reportedly, close to half of the unique spike-specific TCRs recognized epitopes lying outside the regions that are mutated in the B.1.351 and B.1.1.7 variants. Conclusions about previously exposed vaccinees are limited, since just 5 to 7 AZD1222 recipients were seropositive for SARS-CoV-2 at baseline. The 56-69-year group was small, and its depth increase did not reach significance, likely because of low power. Most participants were white British and females outnumbered males, and the authors suggested that clonal diversity may have been underestimated. After two AZD1222 doses, both the breadth and the depth of spike-specific TCRs were significantly higher than at day 0 and than in MenACWY recipients. Because no day 14 peak-response samples were available, repertoires were characterized only after the peak T cell response.

The CDR3 regions of human TCRbeta chains were analyzed by immunosequencing. For the original study's pipeline: TCRs in the repertoires were compared against a reference library of SARS-CoV-2-specific TCRs that had been generated with the MIRA antigen-specificity platform. Breadth meant the fraction of unique TCRs that were SARS-CoV-2-associated, whereas depth meant the fraction of total T cells that were SARS-CoV-2-associated. Using the MIRA data, each spike-specific TCR was mapped to the spike region that the TCR reacts to and placed in a CD4 or CD8 class. Log10-transformed breadth and depth values were compared by one-way ANOVA with Sidak's multiple comparisons tests. TCRdb stores this immuneACCESS table with in-frame sequences only. Part of the clones is absent; in the studies checked, under half of the shortfall reflects unresolved V genes, and no reason is known for the rest. The V and J calls and clone size come from that table; D and trimming were worked out from the DNA. The sample records over 130,000 clones, approximately 92% of which are singletons. The ten most abundant clones make up more than 5% of the sample.

The time point label on this specimen signifies: baseline before first vaccination. Vaccinee samples came from UK trials COV001 and COV002, including a single-blind randomized controlled phase 2/3 trial of AZD1222 (ChAdOx1 nCoV-19) in healthy adults. For TCRbeta chain sequencing, PBMC samples were collected from trial participants at day 0 and at day 28 after the second dose. The chain couples TRBV2 to TRBJ2-7; the central 7 bases match TRBD2. The clonotype was recovered from an adult in good health. This specimen was peripheral blood, taken on day 0 of AZD1222 vaccination. DNA sequence: TGTGCCAGACAAAGAGCGGGAACCTACGAGCAGTACTTC. This is translated as CARQRAGTYEQYF. Joined to the reference TRBV2 and TRBJ2-7 proteins, this CDR3 gives the full variable domain: EPEVTQTPSHQVTQMGQEVILRCVPISNHLYFYWYRQILGQKVEFLVSFYNNEISEKSEIFDDQFSVERPDGSNFTLKIRSTKLEDSAMYFCARQRAGTYEQYFGPGTRLTVT.